This T cell receptor beta chain was retrieved from a study of blood T cell repertoires in COVID-19. Study at large: From the United States, Italy and Spain came samples of acute and convalescent COVID-19.

The table came from immunoSEQ multiplex PCR; TCRdb's copy has only in-frame clones and leaves some out. The profile shows 220,000 or so clones, 82% of them singletons. CDR1 and CDR2 (germline): MDHEN, SYDVKM. This CDR3 region has 15 residues. The V end lost 0 bases, the J end lost 12 bases, and 15 bases lay between the germline ends. Specimen: peripheral blood. The clonotype comes from a woman older than 75 with acute or convalescent COVID-19. The genes are TRBV28 and TRBJ1-6; weak D call: TRBD1 (5 bases). CDR3 DNA: TGTGCCAGCAGTTTATGGACAGCCCAGAGTGGACCCCTCCACTTT. Amino acids: CASSLWTAQSGPLHF.